This T cell receptor (beta chain) was identified during a study of Graves' ophthalmopathy and Graves' hyperthyroidism. Study-level points and caveats: A model of 13 signatures distinguished ophthalmopathy from stable hyperthyroidism at around 90% sensitivity and roughly 81% specificity.

RNA transcripts provided the template for amplifying TCR beta CDR3 regions. Scientists carried out first-round RT-PCR using HTBI primers and then a second-round multiplex PCR. TCRdb processed the multiplex PCR reads anew with MiXCR; each CDR3 protein has one entry. The table shows hundreds of thousands of distinct CDR3 sequences, with more than 20% occurring only once. The table lists this clonotype with a few counts. Its antigen is undetermined. Among the exclusions were patients with other autoimmune diseases, uncontrolled infections, pregnancy or lactation. The CDR3 is 16 amino acids. Germline-derived CDR1 and CDR2 are DFQATT and SNEGSKA (reference sequence). J gave up 4 bases and V 5 bases, and 11 bases lay outside the gene matches.

The TCR originated in a woman younger than 30 with stable Graves' hyperthyroidism. Sequenced material: peripheral blood. The V and J genes are TRBV20-1 and TRBJ2-5, with 12 bases aligning to TRBD2. The CDR3 bases are TGCAGTGCTGCTCCCTCTAGCGGGAGGGTGCGAGAGACCCAGTACTTC. It specifies CSAAPSSGRVRETQYF.